A selection of T cell receptor beta chains follows, all from one sample in a study of CD8 T cells in Susac syndrome. TCRdb passed the immunoSEQ multiplex PCR reads through MiXCR, listing each CDR3 protein once. The sample lists about 69,000 distinct CDR3 sequences; about 95% were seen once. The sequenced material came from CD8+ T cells from PBMCs. Source of these receptors: a human donor in good health. Both conserved end residues are part of each CDR3. Fields, in order: J gene, V gene, CDR3 protein.

TRBJ1-2 | TRBV29-1 | CSVEGGNEAGYTF
TRBJ1-2 | TRBV7-9 | CASSSSGYDYGYTF
TRBJ2-7 | TRBV7-9 | CASSARQGAYEQYF
TRBJ2-1 | TRBV19 | CASSIVQGGEQFF
TRBJ1-6 | TRBV7-9 | CASSLEGTYNSPLHF
TRBJ1-1 | TRBV7-9 | CASSFDREGTGTEAFF
TRBJ1-5 | TRBV19 | CASSIPGLNQPQHF
TRBJ1-5 | TRBV12-3/TRBV12-4 | CASTSFGQGNQPQHF
TRBJ2-1 | TRBV28 | CASIQTGGANNEQFF
TRBJ2-7 | TRBV9 | CASSGARSYEQYF
TRBJ2-6 | TRBV5-6 | CASSFWTAVSGANVLTF
TRBJ1-2 | TRBV7-9 | CASSLGETGDYGYTF
TRBJ2-1 | TRBV5-6 | CASSLGGLADNNEQFF
TRBJ2-5 | TRBV27 | CASSLTGSDGETQYF
TRBJ1-6 | TRBV19 | CASSLSYPADSPLHF